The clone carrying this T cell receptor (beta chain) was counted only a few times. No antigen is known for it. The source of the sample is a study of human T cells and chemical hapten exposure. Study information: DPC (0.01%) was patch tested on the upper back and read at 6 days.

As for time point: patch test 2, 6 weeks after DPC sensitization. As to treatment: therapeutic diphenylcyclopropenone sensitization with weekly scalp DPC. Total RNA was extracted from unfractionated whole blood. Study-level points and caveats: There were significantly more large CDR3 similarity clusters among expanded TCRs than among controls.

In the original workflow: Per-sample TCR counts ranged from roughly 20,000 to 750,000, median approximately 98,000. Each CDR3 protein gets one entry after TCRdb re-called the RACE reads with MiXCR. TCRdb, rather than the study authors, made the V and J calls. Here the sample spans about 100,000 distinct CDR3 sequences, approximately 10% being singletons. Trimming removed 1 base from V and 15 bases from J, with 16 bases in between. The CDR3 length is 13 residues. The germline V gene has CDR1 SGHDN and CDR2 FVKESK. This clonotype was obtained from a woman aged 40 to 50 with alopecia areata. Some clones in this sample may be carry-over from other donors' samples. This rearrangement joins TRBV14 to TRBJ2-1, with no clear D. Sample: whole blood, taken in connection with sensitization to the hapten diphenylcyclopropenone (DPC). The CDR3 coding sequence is TGTGCCAGCAGCCAAGGGGTTTCGACTGCCCCGTTCTTC. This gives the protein CASSQGVSTAPFF.